This entry lists 3 T cell receptor beta chains sequenced from one sample in a study of blood T cell repertoires in COVID-19. The data were produced by immunoSEQ multiplex PCR, yet TCRdb's version contains in-frame clones alone and is incomplete. The sample records 150,000 to 200,000 clones, 88% being singletons. Sequencing was done on a sample of PBMCs or T cells enriched from blood (not recorded which). The receptor set was obtained from a woman aged 18-30 years who had recovered from COVID-19.

V is TRBV4-1 and J is TRBJ2-7; D uncertain. Between the trimmed V and J ends, which lost 1 base and 3 bases, there was a span of 10 bases. This CDR3 is built from 14 residues. Germline values: CDR1 MGHRA, CDR2 YSYEKL. The CDR3 loop is CASSQVYGDYEQYF. Written as DNA, the CDR3 is TGCGCCAGCAGCCAAGTGTACGGTGACTACGAGCAGTACTTC.

This clone came up once. V and J are TRBV7-8 and TRBJ2-1; 10 bases line up with TRBD2. Germline V gene lookup returns CDR1 SGHVS and CDR2 FQNEAQ. This CDR3 region has 16 residues. The ends lost 5 bases at V and 2 bases at J; junction bases unmatched: 6. The CDR3 DNA reads as TGTGCCAGCAGCCCGGGACTAGCGCTTACCTACAATGAGCAGTTCTTC. The encoded protein is CASSPGLALTYNEQFF.

The V call is TRBV30, the J call TRBJ2-7, with 7 bases matching TRBD2. The CDR3 contains 15 residues. J lost 6 bases, V lost 4 bases, and 15 bases had no gene match. Germline CDR1 GTSNPN, CDR2 SVGIG (reference sequence). As DNA, the CDR3 is TGTGCCTGGACCCTCCCTGGGGGAGGGAAGGGCGAGCAGTACTTC. Amino acids: CAWTLPGGGKGEQYF.